This T cell receptor (beta chain) was captured by sequencing in a study of cytomegalovirus exposure and HLA in healthy donors. Whole-study context: According to later analysis, the same platform produced the roughly 110 validation and under 700 first-cohort repertoires.

The germline V gene has CDR1 SGHTA and CDR2 FQGTGA. The ends were cut back, 5 bases at V and 3 bases at J, with 13 bases in the middle. The CDR3 runs 14 residues. Using immunoSEQ multiplex PCR, the repertoire was profiled, and TCRdb retains in-frame clones only, with some absent. Here the sample spans 200,000 or so clones, 75% to 90% being singletons. V and J are TRBV7-3 and TRBJ1-1; possibly TRBD1 for D (5 bases). Source material: PBMCs. The source is a man aged 18 to 29 in good health and CMV-seropositive. CDR3 sequence: CASSPLGGDTEAFF. The CDR3 DNA is TGTGCCAGCAGCCCCCTGGGGGGGGACACTGAAGCTTTCTTT.